This record looks at one T cell receptor (beta chain) sequence and its context. What it recognizes is unknown. The PCR employed 60 Vbeta primers together with 13 Jbeta primers. TCRdb keeps only in-frame clones here, not all; method: immunoSEQ multiplex PCR. The data show about 150,000 clones, nearly 80% seen once. CDR1 MDHEN and CDR2 SYDVKM come from the germline V gene. This CDR3 spans 14 amino acids. J lost 4 bases, V lost 5 bases, and 6 bases had no gene match. These data come from a study of cytomegalovirus exposure and HLA in healthy donors. Study results and caveats: Rarity marked most TCR sequences, yet some public TCRs occurred in many donors. With further analysis later on, most CMV-associated TCR beta chains appeared HLA-restricted. Earlier analysis looked at TCR beta V segments, and most were productive about 87% or about 30% of the time.

The clonotype originates from a man in his thirties or forties in good health and CMV-seropositive. Source material: PBMCs. The chain employs TRBV28 and TRBJ1-1; 8 bases are a match to TRBD1. The CDR3 bases are TGTGCCAGCAGTCCAATCACAGGGGGCACTGAAGCTTTCTTT. This sequence encodes CASSPITGGTEAFF.